The clone carrying this TCR beta chain showed up just a few times. Expressed TCRB transcripts were sequenced, since all the RNA that had been isolated was reverse transcribed. Profiling relied on immunoSEQ multiplex PCR, and the TCRdb table lists in-frame clones only, not all of them. The data contain some 270,000 clones, 14% of them singletons. This sample was included in a study of beta chain features in type 1 diabetes. The source of this sequence is a woman between 35 and 50 years old in good health. Sequenced: naive CD4+ T cells from blood.

The CDR3 loop reads CASSDWGGRGTDTQYF. The CDR3 DNA follows: TGTGCCAGCAGTGATTGGGGGGGCCGTGGCACAGATACGCAGTATTTT. The rearrangement joins TRBV25-1 to TRBJ2-3; a weak D match, TRBD2 (7 bases). The V gene lost 3 bases and the J gene lost 1 base, with 14 bases spanning the gap. Germline V gives CDR1 MGHDK, CDR2 SYGVNS. The CDR3 spans 16 residues.